Sequencing of this TCR beta chain was carried out in a study of blood T cell repertoires in COVID-19 (dated by TCRdb to 2020 to 2022). About the study as a whole: The collaborator samples originated in the United States, Italy and Spain and spanned the acute and convalescent phases of COVID-19. A freely available public database, intended as a resource for researchers studying the immune response to SARS-CoV-2, is where the repertoires were released. Sample metadata almost always included a de-identified subject ID, COVID-19 status, age in years and sex. The material from the prospective study consisted of cDNA or gDNA derived from T cells, B-cell-depleted T cells, or PBMCs. The samples were drawn from the first 160 participants of the ongoing ImmuneRACE study and from 1,200 or so subjects provided by 6 global collaborators. Deeply sampled blood TCRbeta repertoires from subjects exposed to, actively infected with, or recovered from COVID-19 were included in the dataset. Where HLA class I and class II types were available, the types were taken from metadata supplied by the sample provider, not from assay-based typing.

About this clone itself: Its target antigen remains unknown. Base-call qualities are not available, and no considerably larger clone is one nucleotide away.

Paper-wide results and their limitations: How much clinical and demographic metadata was included differed by source and by participant, and the metadata was provided uncurated.

In the prospective study, participants were about 18 to 100 years old, resided in 24 geographic areas of the United States, and were enrolled through a virtual design. To assign participants to cohorts, the prospective study relied on clinical history that participants themselves reported in a screening survey and a study questionnaire. ImmuneRACE Cohort 3 recovered participants were defined by two consecutive negative NP/OP PCR tests, healthcare professional clearance, or symptom resolution. Mobile phlebotomists in the prospective study collected whole blood, serum and a nasopharyngeal or oropharyngeal swab from every participant. Participants in the prospective study had the option to provide additional blood draws and questionnaires over a roughly two-month period. Prospective study blood samples were shipped either frozen or at room temperature before DNA extraction. TCRbeta CDR3 regions were amplified from genomic DNA by means of the immunoSEQ Assay, a bias-controlled multiplex PCR. Per the authors' processing: The number of nucleated cells in each sample was estimated from the amplification of reference gene primers within the assay. Sequence reads were collapsed and filtered to measure the absolute abundance of every unique TCRbeta CDR3 rearrangement. For each sample, productive Simpson clonality was calculated as the square root of Simpson's diversity index across productive rearrangements. TCRdb holds this immuneACCESS table with in-frame rearrangements only. Some clones are missing; in checked studies, unresolved V genes explain under half, and the rest has no known cause. V, J and clone size reflect that table, while D and trimming were determined from the DNA. The sample records about 240,000 clones, about 89% of which are singletons. Roughly 9% of the sample comes from the top ten.

The CDR3 starts with the cysteine, ends with the phenylalanine, and has 14 residues. Only CDR3 DNA remains: 42 bases, in frame from the first base. Looking up the germline V gene (reference sequence) yields CDR1 LGHDT and CDR2 YNNKEL. The junction shows trimming of 3 bases on V and 3 bases on J, and the gene matches do not reach 2 bases of it. Sequenced material: PBMCs or T cells enriched from blood (not recorded which). The TCR originated in a man in his forties who had recovered from COVID-19. The chain links TRBV3-1 (or the pseudogene TRBV3-2) with TRBJ1-2, with TRBD1 identical over 9 junction bases. CDR3 protein: CASSQGQGDYGYTF. The DNA sequence is as follows: TGTGCCAGCAGCCAGGGACAGGGTGACTATGGCTACACCTTC.